This T cell receptor beta chain was captured in a study of T cell changes during pregnancy in multiple sclerosis. Profiled with immunoSEQ multiplex PCR; TCRdb holds only in-frame clones, not every one. The sample has under 120,000 clones, roughly 90% seen once. The germline CDR1 and CDR2 sequences are LGHNA and YNFKEQ. V dropped 0 bases and J dropped 6 bases, with 9 bases sitting between them. CDR3 size: 14 residues. Sequenced material: peripheral blood, taken after pregnancy. This rearrangement joins TRBV4-2 to TRBJ2-1; D remains ambiguous. The sequence derives from a female donor with multiple sclerosis, enrolled in a pregnancy study. Written as DNA, the CDR3 is TGTGCCAGCAGCCAAGACCCAAACTCCAATGAGCAGTTCTTC. It specifies CASSQDPNSNEQFF.